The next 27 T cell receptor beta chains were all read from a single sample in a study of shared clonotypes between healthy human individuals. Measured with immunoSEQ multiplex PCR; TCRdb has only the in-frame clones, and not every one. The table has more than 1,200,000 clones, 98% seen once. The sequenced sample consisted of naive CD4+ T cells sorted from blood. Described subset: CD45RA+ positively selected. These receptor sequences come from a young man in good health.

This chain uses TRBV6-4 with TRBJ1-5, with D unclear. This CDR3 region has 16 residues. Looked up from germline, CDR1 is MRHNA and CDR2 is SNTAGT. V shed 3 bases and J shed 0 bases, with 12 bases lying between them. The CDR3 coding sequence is TGTGCCAGCAGTGAAAAGGGAAGCTATAGCAATCAGCCCCAGCATTTT. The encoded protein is CASSEKGSYSNQPQHF.

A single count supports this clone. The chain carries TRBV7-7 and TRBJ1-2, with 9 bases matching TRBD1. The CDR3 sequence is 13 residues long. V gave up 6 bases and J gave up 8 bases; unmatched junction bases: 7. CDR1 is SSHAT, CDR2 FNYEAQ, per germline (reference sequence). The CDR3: CASSEEDRGGYTF. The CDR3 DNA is TGTGCCAGCAGTGAAGAGGACAGGGGCGGCTACACCTTC.

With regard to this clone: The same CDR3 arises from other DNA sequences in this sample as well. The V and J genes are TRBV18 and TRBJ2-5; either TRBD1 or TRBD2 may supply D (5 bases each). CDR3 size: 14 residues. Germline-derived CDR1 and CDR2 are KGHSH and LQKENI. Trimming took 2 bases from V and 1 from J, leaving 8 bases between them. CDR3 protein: CASSPRDGQETQYF. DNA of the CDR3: TGTGCCAGCTCACCAAGGGACGGCCAAGAGACCCAGTACTTC.

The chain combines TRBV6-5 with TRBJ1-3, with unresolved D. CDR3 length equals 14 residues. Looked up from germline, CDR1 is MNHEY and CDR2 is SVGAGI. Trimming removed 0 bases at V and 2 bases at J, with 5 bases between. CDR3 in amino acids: CASSYSITGNTIYF. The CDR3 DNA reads TGTGCCAGCAGTTACTCGATAACTGGAAACACCATATATTTT.

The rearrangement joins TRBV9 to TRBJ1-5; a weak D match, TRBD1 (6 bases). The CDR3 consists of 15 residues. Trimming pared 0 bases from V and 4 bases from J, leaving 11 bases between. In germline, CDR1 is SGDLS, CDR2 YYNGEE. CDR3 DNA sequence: TGTGCCAGCAGCGTAGAAGGGACAAAGAATCAGCCCCAGCATTTT. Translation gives CASSVEGTKNQPQHF.

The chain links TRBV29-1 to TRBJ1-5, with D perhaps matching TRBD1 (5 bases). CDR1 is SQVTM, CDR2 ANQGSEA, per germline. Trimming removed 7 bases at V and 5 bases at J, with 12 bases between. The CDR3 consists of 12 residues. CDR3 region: CSATLGDQPQHF. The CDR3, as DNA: TGCAGCGCTACCCTGGGGGATCAGCCCCAGCATTTT.

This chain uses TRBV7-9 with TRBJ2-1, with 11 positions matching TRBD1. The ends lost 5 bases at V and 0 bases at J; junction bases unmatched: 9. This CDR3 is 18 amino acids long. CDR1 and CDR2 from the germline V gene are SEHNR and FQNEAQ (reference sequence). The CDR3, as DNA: TGTGCCAGCAGCAGGGACAGGGGGACTTTTAGCTCCTACAATGAGCAGTTCTTC. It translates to CASSRDRGTFSSYNEQFF.

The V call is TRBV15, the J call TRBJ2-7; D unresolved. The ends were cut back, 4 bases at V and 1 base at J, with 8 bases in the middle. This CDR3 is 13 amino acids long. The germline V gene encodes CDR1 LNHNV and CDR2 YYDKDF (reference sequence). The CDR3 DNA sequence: TGTGCCACCAGCACACGAGTTTCCTACGAGCAGTACTTC. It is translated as CATSTRVSYEQYF.

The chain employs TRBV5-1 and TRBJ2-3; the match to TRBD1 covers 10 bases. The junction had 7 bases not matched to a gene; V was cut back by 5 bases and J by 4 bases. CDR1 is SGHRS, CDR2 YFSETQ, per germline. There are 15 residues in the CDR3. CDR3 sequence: CASRMEGQGPDTQYF. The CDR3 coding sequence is TGCGCCAGCAGAATGGAGGGACAGGGGCCAGATACGCAGTATTTT.

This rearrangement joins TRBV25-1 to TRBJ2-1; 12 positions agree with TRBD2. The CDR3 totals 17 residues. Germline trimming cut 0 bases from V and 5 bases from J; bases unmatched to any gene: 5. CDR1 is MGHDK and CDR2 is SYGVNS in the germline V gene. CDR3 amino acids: CASSEYRLAGVDNEQFF. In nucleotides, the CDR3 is TGTGCCAGCAGTGAATACCGACTAGCGGGAGTCGACAATGAGCAGTTCTTC.

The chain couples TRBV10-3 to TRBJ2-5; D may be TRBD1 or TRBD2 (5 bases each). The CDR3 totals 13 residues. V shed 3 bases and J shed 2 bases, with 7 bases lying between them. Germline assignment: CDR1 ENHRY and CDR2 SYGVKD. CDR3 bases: TGTGCCATCAGTGATTGGGGGCAAGAGACCCAGTACTTC. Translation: CAISDWGQETQYF.

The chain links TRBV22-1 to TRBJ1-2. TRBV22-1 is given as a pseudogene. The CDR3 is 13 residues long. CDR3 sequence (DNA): TGTCCTGGGAGTGCGAGAAAGACCTATGGCTACACCTTC. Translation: CPGSARKTYGYTF.

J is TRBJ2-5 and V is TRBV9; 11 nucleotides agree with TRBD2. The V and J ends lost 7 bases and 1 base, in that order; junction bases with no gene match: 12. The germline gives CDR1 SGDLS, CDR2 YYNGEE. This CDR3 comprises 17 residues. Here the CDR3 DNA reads TGTGCCAGCGCGGTAACTAGCGGGAGCGGTCGCCAAGAGACCCAGTACTTC. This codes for CASAVTSGSGRQETQYF.

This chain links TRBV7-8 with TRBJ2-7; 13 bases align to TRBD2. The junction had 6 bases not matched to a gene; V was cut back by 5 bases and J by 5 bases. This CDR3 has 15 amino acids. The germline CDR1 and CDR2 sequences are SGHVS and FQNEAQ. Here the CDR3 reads CASSPWTSGSDEQYF. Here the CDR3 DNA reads TGTGCCAGCAGCCCGTGGACTAGCGGGAGTGACGAGCAGTACTTC.

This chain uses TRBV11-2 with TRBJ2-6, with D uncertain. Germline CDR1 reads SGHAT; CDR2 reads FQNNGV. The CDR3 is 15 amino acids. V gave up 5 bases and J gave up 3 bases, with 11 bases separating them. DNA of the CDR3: TGTGCCAGCAGCCAAATAAGGGTTGGGGCCAACGTCCTGACTTTC. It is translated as CASSQIRVGANVLTF.

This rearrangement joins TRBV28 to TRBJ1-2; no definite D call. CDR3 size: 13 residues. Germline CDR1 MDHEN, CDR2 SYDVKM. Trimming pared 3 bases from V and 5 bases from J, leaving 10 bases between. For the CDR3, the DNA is TGTGCCAGCAGTTTCGTCAGCGGGTATGGCTACACCTTC. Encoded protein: CASSFVSGYGYTF.

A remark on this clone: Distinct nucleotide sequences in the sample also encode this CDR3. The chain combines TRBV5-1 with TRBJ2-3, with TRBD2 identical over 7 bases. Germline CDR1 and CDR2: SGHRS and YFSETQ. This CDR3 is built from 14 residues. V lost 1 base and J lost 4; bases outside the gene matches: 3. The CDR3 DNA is TGCGCCAGCAGCTTGACGGGAGGCTCAGATACGCAGTATTTT. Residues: CASSLTGGSDTQYF.

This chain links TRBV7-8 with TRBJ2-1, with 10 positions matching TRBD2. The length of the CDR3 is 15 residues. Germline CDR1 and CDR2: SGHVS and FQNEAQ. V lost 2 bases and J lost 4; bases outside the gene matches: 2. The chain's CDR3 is CASSLPSGGYNEQFF. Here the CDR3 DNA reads TGTGCCAGCAGCTTACCTAGCGGGGGATACAATGAGCAGTTCTTC.

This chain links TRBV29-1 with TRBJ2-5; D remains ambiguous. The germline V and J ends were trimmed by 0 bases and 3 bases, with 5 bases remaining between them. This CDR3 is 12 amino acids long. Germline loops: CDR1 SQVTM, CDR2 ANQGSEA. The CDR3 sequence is CSVEDGKETQYF. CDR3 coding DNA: TGCAGCGTTGAAGATGGCAAAGAGACCCAGTACTTC.

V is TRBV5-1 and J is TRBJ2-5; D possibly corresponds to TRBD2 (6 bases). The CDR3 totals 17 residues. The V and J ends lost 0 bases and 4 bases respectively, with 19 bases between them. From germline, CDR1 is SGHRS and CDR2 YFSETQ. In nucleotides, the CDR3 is TGCGCCAGCAGCTTGGATGTGGGGAGGAGAGTCCGAGAGACCCAGTACTTC. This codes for CASSLDVGRRVRETQYF.

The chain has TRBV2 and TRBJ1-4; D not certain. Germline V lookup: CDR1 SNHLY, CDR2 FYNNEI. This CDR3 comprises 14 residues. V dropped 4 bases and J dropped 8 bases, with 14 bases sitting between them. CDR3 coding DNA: TGTGCCAGCAGTGTGGATCCCGACGGCGAAAAACTGTTTTTT. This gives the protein CASSVDPDGEKLFF.

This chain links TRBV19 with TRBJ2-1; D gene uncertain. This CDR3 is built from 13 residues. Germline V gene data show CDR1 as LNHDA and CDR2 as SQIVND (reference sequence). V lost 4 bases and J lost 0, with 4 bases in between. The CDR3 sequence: CASSTSSYNEQFF. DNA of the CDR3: TGTGCCAGTAGTACAAGCTCCTACAATGAGCAGTTCTTC.

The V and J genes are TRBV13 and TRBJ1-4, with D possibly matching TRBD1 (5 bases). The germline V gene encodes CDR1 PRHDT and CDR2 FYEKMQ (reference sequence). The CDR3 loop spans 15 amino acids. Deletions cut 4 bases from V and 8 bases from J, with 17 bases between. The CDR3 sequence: CASSSPREGNEKLFF. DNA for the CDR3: TGTGCCAGCAGCTCCCCCAGGGAGGGCAACGAAAAACTGTTTTTT.

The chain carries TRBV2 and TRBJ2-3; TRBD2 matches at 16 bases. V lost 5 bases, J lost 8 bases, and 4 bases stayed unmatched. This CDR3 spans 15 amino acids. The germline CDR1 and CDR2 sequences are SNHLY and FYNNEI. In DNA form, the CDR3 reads TGTGCCAGCAGTTACGGGACTAGCGGGAGGGTTACGCAGTATTTT. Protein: CASSYGTSGRVTQYF.

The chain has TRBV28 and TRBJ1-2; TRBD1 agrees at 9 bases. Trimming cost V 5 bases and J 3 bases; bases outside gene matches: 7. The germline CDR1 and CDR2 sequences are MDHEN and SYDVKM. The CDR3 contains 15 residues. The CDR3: CASSPYRGLDYGYTF. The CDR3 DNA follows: TGTGCCAGCAGTCCGTACAGGGGGCTCGACTATGGCTACACCTTC.

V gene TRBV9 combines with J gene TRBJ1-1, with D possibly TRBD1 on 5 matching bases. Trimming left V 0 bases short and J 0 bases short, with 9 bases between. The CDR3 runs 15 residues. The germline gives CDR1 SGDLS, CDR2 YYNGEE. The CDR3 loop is CASSVDNRMNTEAFF. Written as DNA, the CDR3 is TGTGCCAGCAGCGTAGACAACAGGATGAACACTGAAGCTTTCTTT.

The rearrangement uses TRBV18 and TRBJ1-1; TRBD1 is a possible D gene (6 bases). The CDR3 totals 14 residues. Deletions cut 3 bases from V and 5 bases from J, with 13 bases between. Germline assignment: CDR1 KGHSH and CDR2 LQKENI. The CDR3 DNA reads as TGTGCCAGCTCACCCGCGACAGGTCGGACTGAAGCTTTCTTT. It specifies CASSPATGRTEAFF.